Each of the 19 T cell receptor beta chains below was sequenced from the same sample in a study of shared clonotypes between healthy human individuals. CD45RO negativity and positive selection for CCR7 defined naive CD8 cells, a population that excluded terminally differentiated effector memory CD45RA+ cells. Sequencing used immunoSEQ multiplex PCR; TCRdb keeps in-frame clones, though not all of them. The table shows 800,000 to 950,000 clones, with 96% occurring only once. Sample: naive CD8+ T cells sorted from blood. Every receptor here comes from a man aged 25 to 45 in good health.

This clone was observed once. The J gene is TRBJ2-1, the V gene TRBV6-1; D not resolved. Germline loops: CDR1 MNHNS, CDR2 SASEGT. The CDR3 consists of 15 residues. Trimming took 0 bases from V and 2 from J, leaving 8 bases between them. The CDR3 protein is CASSEASSPYNEQFF. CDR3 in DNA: TGTGCCAGCAGTGAAGCTAGCAGCCCCTACAATGAGCAGTTCTTC.

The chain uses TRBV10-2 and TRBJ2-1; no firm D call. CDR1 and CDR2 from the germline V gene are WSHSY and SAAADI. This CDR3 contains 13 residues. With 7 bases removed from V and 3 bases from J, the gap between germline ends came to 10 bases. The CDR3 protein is CASMDLFYNEQFF. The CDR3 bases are TGCGCCAGCATGGACCTCTTCTACAATGAGCAGTTCTTC.

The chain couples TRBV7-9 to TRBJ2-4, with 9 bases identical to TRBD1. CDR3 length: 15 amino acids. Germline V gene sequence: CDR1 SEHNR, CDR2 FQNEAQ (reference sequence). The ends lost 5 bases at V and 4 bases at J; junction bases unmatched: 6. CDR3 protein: CASSPPTGGKNIQYF. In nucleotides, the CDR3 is TGTGCCAGCAGCCCACCGACAGGGGGGAAAAACATTCAGTACTTC.

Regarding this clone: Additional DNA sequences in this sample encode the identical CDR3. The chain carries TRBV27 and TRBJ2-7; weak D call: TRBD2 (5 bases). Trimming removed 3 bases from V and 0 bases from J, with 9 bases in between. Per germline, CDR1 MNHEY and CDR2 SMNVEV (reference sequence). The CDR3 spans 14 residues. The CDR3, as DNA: TGTGCCAGCAGTTTTGGACTCAGCTCCTACGAGCAGTACTTC. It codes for CASSFGLSSYEQYF.

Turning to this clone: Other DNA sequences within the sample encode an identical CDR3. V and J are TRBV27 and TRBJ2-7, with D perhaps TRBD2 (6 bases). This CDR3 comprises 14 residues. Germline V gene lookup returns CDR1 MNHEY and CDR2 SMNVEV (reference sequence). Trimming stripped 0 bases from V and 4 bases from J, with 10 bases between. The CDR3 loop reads CASSLSRRGYEQYF. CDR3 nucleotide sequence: TGTGCCAGCAGTTTATCGAGGCGGGGATACGAGCAGTACTTC.

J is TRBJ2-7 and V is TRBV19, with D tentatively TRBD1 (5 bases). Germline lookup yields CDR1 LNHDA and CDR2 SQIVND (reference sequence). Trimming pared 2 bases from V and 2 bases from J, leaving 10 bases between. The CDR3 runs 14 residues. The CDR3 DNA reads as TGTGCCAGTAGTATAAGGGGAACAGCCTACGAGCAGTACTTC. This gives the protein CASSIRGTAYEQYF.

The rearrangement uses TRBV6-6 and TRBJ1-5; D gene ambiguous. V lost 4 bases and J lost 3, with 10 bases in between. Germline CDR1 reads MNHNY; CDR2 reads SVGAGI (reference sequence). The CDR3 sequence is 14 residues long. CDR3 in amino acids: CASSSQSHNQPQHF. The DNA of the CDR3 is TGTGCCAGCAGTTCGCAGTCTCACAATCAGCCCCAGCATTTT.

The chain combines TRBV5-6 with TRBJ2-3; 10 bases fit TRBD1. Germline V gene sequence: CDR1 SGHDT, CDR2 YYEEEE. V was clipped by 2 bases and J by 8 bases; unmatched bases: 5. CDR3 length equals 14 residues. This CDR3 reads CASSFGTGAGTQYF. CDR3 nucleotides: TGTGCCAGCAGCTTCGGGACAGGGGCAGGTACGCAGTATTTT.

For the CDR3, the DNA is TGCGCCAGCAGCCAAGACGAAGGGAGATTCCCCCAGCATTTT. It is translated as CASSQDEGRFPQHF. This sequence joins TRBV4-1 and TRBJ1-5, with D hard to call. In germline, CDR1 is MGHRA, CDR2 YSYEKL. CDR3 size: 14 residues. V shed 0 bases and J shed 10 bases, with 13 bases lying between them.

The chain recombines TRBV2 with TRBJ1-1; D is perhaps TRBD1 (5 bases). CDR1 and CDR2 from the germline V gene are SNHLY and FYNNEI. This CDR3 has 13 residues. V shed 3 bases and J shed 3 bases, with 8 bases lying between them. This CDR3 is CASSEGTHTEAFF. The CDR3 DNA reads TGTGCCAGCAGTGAGGGGACGCACACTGAAGCTTTCTTT.

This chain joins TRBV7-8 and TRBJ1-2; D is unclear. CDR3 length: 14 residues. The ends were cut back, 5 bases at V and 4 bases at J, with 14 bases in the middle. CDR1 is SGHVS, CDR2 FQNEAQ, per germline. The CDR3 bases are TGTGCCAGCAGCCCAAACTATTACGGCTATGGCTACACCTTC. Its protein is CASSPNYYGYGYTF.

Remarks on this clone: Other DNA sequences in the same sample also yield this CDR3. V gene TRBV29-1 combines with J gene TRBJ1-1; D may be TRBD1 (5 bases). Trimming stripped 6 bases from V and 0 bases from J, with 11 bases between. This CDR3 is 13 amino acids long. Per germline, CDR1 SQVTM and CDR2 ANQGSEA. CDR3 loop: CSVLDTMNTEAFF. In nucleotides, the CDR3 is TGCAGCGTCCTGGACACTATGAACACTGAAGCTTTCTTT.

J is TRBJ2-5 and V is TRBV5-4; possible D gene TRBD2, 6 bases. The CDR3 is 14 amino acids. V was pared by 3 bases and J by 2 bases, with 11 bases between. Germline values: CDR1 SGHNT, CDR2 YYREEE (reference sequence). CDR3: CASSWGRNQETQYF. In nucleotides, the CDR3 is TGTGCCAGCAGCTGGGGGAGGAATCAAGAGACCCAGTACTTC.

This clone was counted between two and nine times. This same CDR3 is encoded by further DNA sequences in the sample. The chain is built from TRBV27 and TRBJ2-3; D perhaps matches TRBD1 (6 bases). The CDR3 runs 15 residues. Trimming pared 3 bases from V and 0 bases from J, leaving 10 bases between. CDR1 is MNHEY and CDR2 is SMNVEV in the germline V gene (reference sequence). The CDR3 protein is CASSFGTLSTDTQYF. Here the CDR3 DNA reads TGTGCCAGCAGTTTTGGGACATTGAGCACAGATACGCAGTATTTT.

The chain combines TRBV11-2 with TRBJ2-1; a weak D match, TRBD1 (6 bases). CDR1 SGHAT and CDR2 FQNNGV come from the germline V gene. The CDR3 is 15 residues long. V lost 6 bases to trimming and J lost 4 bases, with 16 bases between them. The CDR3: CASRQGLAGYNEQFF. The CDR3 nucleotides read TGTGCCAGCAGACAGGGCTTGGCAGGTTACAATGAGCAGTTCTTC.

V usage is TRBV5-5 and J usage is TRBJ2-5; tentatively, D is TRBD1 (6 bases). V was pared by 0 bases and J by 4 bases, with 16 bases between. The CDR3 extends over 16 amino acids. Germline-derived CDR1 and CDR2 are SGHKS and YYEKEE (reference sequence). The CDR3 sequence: CASSLGWGHLSETQYF. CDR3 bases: TGTGCCAGCAGCTTGGGATGGGGACACTTATCAGAGACCCAGTACTTC.

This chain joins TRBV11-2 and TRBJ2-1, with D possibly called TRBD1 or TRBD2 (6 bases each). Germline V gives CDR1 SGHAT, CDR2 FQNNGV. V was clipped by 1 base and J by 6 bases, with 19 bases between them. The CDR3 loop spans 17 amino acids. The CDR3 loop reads CASSLGTGRGGGNEQFF. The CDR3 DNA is TGTGCCAGCAGCTTAGGTACGGGGCGAGGGGGAGGCAATGAGCAGTTCTTC.

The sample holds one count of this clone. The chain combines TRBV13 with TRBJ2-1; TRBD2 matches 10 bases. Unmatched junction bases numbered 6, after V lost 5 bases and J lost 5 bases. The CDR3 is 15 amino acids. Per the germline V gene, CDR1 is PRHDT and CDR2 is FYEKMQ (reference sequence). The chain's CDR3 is CASSLGLAKNNEQFF. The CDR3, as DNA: TGTGCCAGCAGCCTGGGACTAGCGAAAAACAATGAGCAGTTCTTC.

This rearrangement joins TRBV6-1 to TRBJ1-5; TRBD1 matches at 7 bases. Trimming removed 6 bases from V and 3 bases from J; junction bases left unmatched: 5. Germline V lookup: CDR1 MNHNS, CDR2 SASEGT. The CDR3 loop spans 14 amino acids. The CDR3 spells CASSETGFNQPQHF. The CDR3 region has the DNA TGTGCCAGCAGCGAGACAGGGTTCAATCAGCCCCAGCATTTT.